Given below is one TCR beta chain in context. Time point noted: blood 2 weeks post-SBRT. This sample's treatment: 15 Gy SBRT to primary tumor, nephrectomy 4 weeks later. The protocol was immunoSEQ multiplex PCR, while the TCRdb copy is restricted to in-frame clones and leaves out a portion. The table records tens of thousands of clones, around 85% of them present only once. The CDR3 totals 17 residues. V was shortened by 4 bases and J by 1 base, with 18 bases between the two germline ends. The V gene's germline CDR1 is SGHNT and CDR2 YYREEE (reference sequence). The source of the sample is a study of radiation and T cells in renal cell carcinoma.

This material consisted of blood, taken from a patient whose treatment included radiotherapy and nephrectomy. The clonotype comes from a woman between 45 and 60 years old with renal cell carcinoma. The gene calls are TRBV5-4 and TRBJ1-3; D may be TRBD1 (5 bases). CDR3 in amino acids: CASSHATWGGSGNTIYF. The CDR3 DNA reads as TGTGCCAGCAGCCATGCGACGTGGGGGGGATCTGGAAACACCATATATTTT.